These 10 T cell receptor beta chains were sequenced from one sample in a study of patients and donors after allogeneic stem cell transplantation. From the RT-PCR reads, TCRdb called clonotypes with MiXCR, one entry per CDR3 protein. The sample carries about 200,000 distinct CDR3 sequences, roughly 38% recorded once. Sequencing input: blood, either unsorted or a sorted T cell fraction (not recorded which). The origin of the receptors is a human donor who was either an allogeneic HSCT recipient or a stem cell or donor lymphocyte infusion donor (not recorded which). It is not recorded whose cells these are; they may come from a transplant donor.

The chain is built from TRBV10-3 and TRBJ2-1; D possibly corresponds to TRBD2 (5 bases). The CDR3 contains 12 residues. V lost 4 bases and J 8 bases, leaving 9 bases between the germline ends. Germline V lookup: CDR1 ENHRY, CDR2 SYGVKD. CDR3 sequence: CAISATGDEQFF. As DNA, the CDR3 is TGTGCCATCAGTGCCACCGGGGATGAGCAGTTCTTC.

The J gene is TRBJ2-7, the V gene TRBV4-3; perhaps TRBD1 as D (6 bases). CDR1 is LGHNA, CDR2 YSLEER, per germline. Trimming took 0 bases from V and 4 from J, leaving 13 bases between them. This CDR3 is 15 amino acids long. DNA for the CDR3: TGCGCCAGCAGCCAAGATATCCAGGGGCCGTACGAGCAGTACTTC. Translated, it gives CASSQDIQGPYEQYF.

The chain links TRBV6-6 to TRBJ2-2; D call uncertain. The CDR3 totals 15 residues. The germline gives CDR1 MNHNY, CDR2 SVGAGI (reference sequence). Trimming pared 0 bases from V and 4 bases from J, leaving 9 bases between. CDR3 residues: CASSYSLQITGELFF. CDR3 in DNA: TGTGCCAGCAGTTACTCCTTACAGATCACCGGGGAGCTGTTTTTT.

This clonotype was counted between two and nine times. V gene TRBV12-3 or TRBV12-4 combines with J gene TRBJ2-7; the D gene is possibly TRBD2 (5 bases). V lost 6 bases and J 3 bases, leaving 12 bases between the germline ends. The CDR3 has 13 amino acids. The CDR3: CASRRTGSYEQYF. The CDR3 DNA follows: TGTGCCAGCAGACGGACGGGGAGCTACGAGCAGTACTTC.

The chain joins TRBV5-1 to TRBJ1-4; D may be TRBD1 (5 bases). This CDR3 spans 18 amino acids. Germline assignment: CDR1 SGHRS and CDR2 YFSETQ. V was pared by 0 bases and J by 2 bases, with 17 bases between. In nucleotides, the CDR3 is TGCGCCAGCAGCTTGGTGTCGCCATTACAGGACACTAATGAAAAACTGTTTTTT. Amino acids: CASSLVSPLQDTNEKLFF. Full variable domain (missing parts from reference TRBV5-1 and TRBJ1-4): KAGVTQTPRYLIKTRGQQVTLSCSPISGHRSVSWYQQTPGQGLQFLFEYFSETQRNKGNFPGRFSGRQFSNSRSEMNVSTLELGDSALYLCASSLVSPLQDTNEKLFFGSGTQLSVL.

This clonotype occurred a few times. The genes are TRBV4-2 and TRBJ1-4; D remains ambiguous. CDR1 is LGHNA, CDR2 YNFKEQ, per germline. The CDR3 totals 16 residues. V was clipped by 3 bases and J by 4 bases, with 15 bases between them. CDR3 region: CASSHTPGDYNEKLFF. CDR3 bases: TGTGCCAGCAGCCATACTCCCGGGGATTATAATGAAAAACTGTTTTTT.

In this sample, this clonotype turned up a few times. The V call is TRBV2, the J call TRBJ2-7; D is ambiguous. Per the germline V gene, CDR1 is SNHLY and CDR2 is FYNNEI. Trimming took 3 bases from V and 4 from J, leaving 7 bases between them. This CDR3 has 12 residues. CDR3 nucleotide sequence: TGTGCCAGCAGTGATAGGTTTTACGAGCAGTACTTC. It yields the protein CASSDRFYEQYF.

The chain couples TRBV28 to TRBJ2-7, with D perhaps being TRBD1 or TRBD2 (5 bases each). CDR3 length: 13 residues. The V gene's germline CDR1 is MDHEN and CDR2 SYDVKM. Trimming stripped 6 bases from V and 3 bases from J, with 12 bases between. The CDR3 is CASSSGADYEQYF. CDR3 in DNA: TGTGCCAGCAGCTCCGGGGCCGACTACGAGCAGTACTTC.

The chain joins TRBV6-6 to TRBJ2-7; D might be TRBD2 (5 bases). V gave up 2 bases and J gave up 6 bases, with 14 bases separating them. Germline V CDR1 and CDR2: MNHNY, SVGAGI (reference sequence). This CDR3 has 14 amino acids. CDR3 region: CASSYGRQGSEQYF. CDR3 nucleotide sequence: TGTGCCAGCAGTTACGGCCGGCAAGGGAGCGAGCAGTACTTC.

This clonotype was seen a few times. The V and J genes are TRBV6-5 and TRBJ1-1; the D gene is possibly TRBD1 (5 bases). This CDR3 region has 17 residues. CDR1 is MNHEY, CDR2 SVGAGI, per germline. V dropped 10 bases and J dropped 1 base, with 25 bases sitting between them. CDR3 DNA sequence: TGTGCCACCCTACGCGGGGACGGCCAAGGGGCGAACACTGAAGCTTTCTTT. It is translated as CATLRGDGQGANTEAFF.